This T cell receptor beta chain was obtained from a study of cytomegalovirus exposure and HLA in healthy donors. Study findings and constraints: Per a prior analysis, the majority of TCR beta V segments were productive roughly 87% or roughly 30% of the time.

Concerning this clone: The antigen is undetermined.

The germline V gene encodes CDR1 SNHLY and CDR2 FYNNEI. The V gene lost 6 bases and the J gene lost 0 bases, with 9 bases spanning the gap. The CDR3 loop spans 14 amino acids. The PCR was carried out with 60 Vbeta primers and 13 Jbeta primers. Produced via immunoSEQ multiplex PCR; TCRdb's table is partial and in-frame only. The data contain 99,000 or so clones, 60% to 85% of them singletons. The chain combines TRBV2 with TRBJ2-1, with D maybe TRBD2 (5 bases). This clonotype was sampled from a woman aged 35 to 49 in good health and CMV-seropositive. What was sequenced was PBMCs. CDR3 protein: CASRTGSSYNEQFF. The CDR3, as DNA: TGTGCCAGCAGGACGGGGAGCTCCTACAATGAGCAGTTCTTC.